The 14 T cell receptor beta chains in this list originate from one sample, sequenced in a study of molecular identifiers for immune sequencing clone quantification. Using its own MiXCR run on the PCR reads, TCRdb lists one record per CDR3 protein. The sample gives 300,000 to 400,000 distinct CDR3 sequences, about 22% of which show up once; 0.65% to 0.75% is in the top ten. Sample: naive CD8+ T cells from blood, with Jurkat cell RNA spiked in. Described subset: FACS-sorted CD8+CD4-CCR7+CD45RA+ naive T cells. The receptors stem from a human donor in good health. Some libraries in this study had Jurkat cell RNA spiked in.

A word on this clonotype: A much larger clone is a single base away; this may be a read error. The chain carries TRBV4-3 and TRBJ1-1; D may be TRBD1 (6 bases). This CDR3 region has 13 residues. CDR1 is LGHNA and CDR2 is YSLEER in the germline V gene. Deletions cut 4 bases from V and 7 bases from J, with 13 bases between. The CDR3 DNA is TGCGCCAGCAGCCCAGATAAGGGGGGTGAAGCTTTCTTT. Its protein is CASSPDKGGEAFF.

This clonotype has a count of ten or more. J is TRBJ2-3 and V is TRBV4-3; possible D gene TRBD2, 6 bases. Trimming took off 1 base at V and 2 bases at J, with 16 bases between the two ends. From germline, CDR1 is LGHNA and CDR2 YSLEER. The CDR3 length is 17 residues. The CDR3 sequence: CASSQVFGGINTDTQYF. The CDR3 region has the DNA TGCGCCAGCAGCCAAGTGTTTGGCGGGATAAACACAGATACGCAGTATTTT.

This clonotype was observed a handful of times. The chain carries TRBV7-9 and TRBJ2-3; 9 bases are shared with TRBD2. The V gene end was trimmed by 10 bases and the J gene end by 2 bases; junction bases not matched to a gene: 4. Germline V CDR1 and CDR2: SEHNR, FQNEAQ (reference sequence). This CDR3 is 13 amino acids long. CDR3 in DNA: TGTGCCACCTTAGCGGGAGCCACAGATACGCAGTATTTT. This translates into CATLAGATDTQYF.

V and J are TRBV5-1 and TRBJ2-3; D might be TRBD1 (5 bases). Per germline, CDR1 SGHRS and CDR2 YFSETQ. This CDR3 comprises 16 residues. The V gene lost 0 bases and the J gene lost 8 bases, with 19 bases spanning the gap. The CDR3 loop is CASSLEFSRAVGTQYF. The CDR3 DNA reads TGCGCCAGCAGCTTGGAATTCAGCAGGGCGGTGGGTACGCAGTATTTT. Drawing the rest from reference TRBV5-1 and TRBJ2-3, the complete variable domain is KAGVTQTPRYLIKTRGQQVTLSCSPISGHRSVSWYQQTPGQGLQFLFEYFSETQRNKGNFPGRFSGRQFSNSRSEMNVSTLELGDSALYLCASSLEFSRAVGTQYFGPGTRLTVL.

In the case of this clonotype: It is likely a read error: a sequence one base away is far more abundant. V usage is TRBV28 and J usage is TRBJ1-1, with D hard to call. The CDR3 is 13 amino acids. Germline V gene lookup returns CDR1 MDHEN and CDR2 SYDVKM. CDR3 in amino acids: CASSLPGNTEVFF. CDR3 nucleotides: TGTGCCAGCAGTTTGCCCGGGAACACTGAAGTTTTCTTT.

In this sample, this clonotype turned up many times. V is TRBV5-4 and J is TRBJ1-2, with no clear D. Germline V gene lookup returns CDR1 SGHNT and CDR2 YYREEE (reference sequence). The CDR3 is 13 residues long. V gave up 2 bases and J gave up 5 bases, with 10 bases separating them. The CDR3 nucleotides are TGTGCCAGCAGCTTTTCTGGGAGTTATGGCTACACCTTC. Its protein is CASSFSGSYGYTF.

The gene calls are TRBV5-4 and TRBJ2-7, with a tentative D call TRBD1 (5 bases). The CDR3 runs to 17 residues. Germline values: CDR1 SGHNT, CDR2 YYREEE (reference sequence). Trimming stripped 3 bases from V and 5 bases from J, with 24 bases between. The CDR3: CASSSQPQGSLTHEQYF. The DNA of the CDR3 is TGTGCCAGCAGCTCCCAACCGCAGGGAAGTTTGACCCACGAGCAGTACTTC.

The chain is built from TRBV29-1 and TRBJ2-3, with 11 nucleotides matching TRBD1. CDR3 size: 14 residues. V dropped 3 bases and J dropped 4; count of bases not matched to a gene: 3. From germline, CDR1 is SQVTM and CDR2 ANQGSEA. CDR3 amino acids: CSVEGTGGSDTQYF. As DNA, the CDR3 is TGCAGCGTTGAGGGGACAGGGGGTTCAGATACGCAGTATTTT.

This clonotype was found a few times. The rearrangement links TRBV5-1 to TRBJ1-1; D gene ambiguous. The CDR3 spans 12 residues. Germline CDR1 and CDR2: SGHRS and YFSETQ. Trimming cost V 0 bases and J 7 bases, with 7 bases left between them. CDR3 loop: CASSLVRGEAFF. The DNA for the CDR3 is TGCGCCAGCAGCTTGGTCAGAGGTGAAGCTTTCTTT.

Here the CDR3 DNA reads TGTGCCTGGAGCCTCCCCCCGGGGACCGGAAGGACCGGGGAGCTGTTTTTT. Residues: CAWSLPPGTGRTGELFF. The gene calls are TRBV30 and TRBJ2-2; the D gene could be TRBD1 or TRBD2 (5 bases each). This CDR3 comprises 17 residues. The germline gives CDR1 GTSNPN, CDR2 SVGIG (reference sequence). V lost 3 bases, J lost 5 bases, and 22 bases lay in between. Full variable domain (rest looked up from reference TRBV30 and TRBJ2-2): SQTIHQWPATLVQPVGSPLSLECTVEGTSNPNLYWYRQAAGRGLQLLFYSVGIGQISSEVPQNLSASRPQDRQFILSSKKLLLSDSGFYLCAWSLPPGTGRTGELFFGEGSRLTVL.

This clonotype has just a few counts. In nucleotides, the CDR3 is TGCGCCAGCAGACCGGGGGCCTACCAAGAGACCCAGTACTTC. It translates to CASRPGAYQETQYF. V is TRBV5-1 and J is TRBJ2-5; either TRBD1 or TRBD2 may supply D (6 bases each). The V end was cut by 5 bases, the J end by 0 bases, with 11 bases between. The CDR3 runs to 14 residues. Germline V gives CDR1 SGHRS, CDR2 YFSETQ.

This clonotype has only a few counts. V gene TRBV2 combines with J gene TRBJ2-7, with D possibly called TRBD1 or TRBD2 (5 bases each). Per germline, CDR1 SNHLY and CDR2 FYNNEI. V lost 2 bases and J lost 13, with 21 bases in between. CDR3 size: 14 residues. The CDR3 region has the DNA TGTGCCAGCAGTGAATGGGGGACGGGCCAGGAGGCATACTTC. Residues: CASSEWGTGQEAYF.

The chain links TRBV21-1 to TRBJ1-1; no DNA check was done on the table's D call, TRBD1. TRBV21-1 is recorded as a pseudogene. This CDR3 is built from 18 residues. For the CDR3, the DNA is TGTGCCAGCAGCAAAAAGAAGGTACCGAGACAGGGGTACACTGAAGCTGTCTTT. Encoded protein: CASSKKKVPRQGYTEAVF.

There are a few counts of this clonotype. J is TRBJ2-3 and V is TRBV7-9; D is perhaps TRBD2 (5 bases). Trimming cost V 1 base and J 2 bases, with 7 bases left between them. The CDR3 runs to 14 residues. Germline V gene data show CDR1 as SEHNR and CDR2 as FQNEAQ (reference sequence). Here the CDR3 DNA reads TGTGCCAGCAGCTTAGACGGGGACACAGATACGCAGTATTTT. Protein product: CASSLDGDTDTQYF.